One and the same sample provided the 27 T cell receptor beta chains below, sequenced in a study of T cells after yellow fever vaccination. TCRdb redid the calling of the 5' RACE reads with MiXCR, one entry per CDR3 protein. The sample carries around 120,000 distinct CDR3 sequences, roughly 15% recorded once. The sample here was CD8+ T cells sorted from PBMCs, taken 5 days after the yellow fever booster vaccination. The receptors here all came from a young man who received the YFV17D yellow fever vaccine.

This chain joins TRBV27 and TRBJ2-3; weak D call: TRBD2 (6 bases). The CDR3 is 12 amino acids. V was clipped by 5 bases and J by 11 bases, with 14 bases between them. The germline gives CDR1 MNHEY, CDR2 SMNVEV (reference sequence). The CDR3 loop is CASSARDWGQYF. CDR3 DNA sequence: TGTGCCAGCAGTGCCCGGGACTGGGGGCAGTATTTT.

The chain joins TRBV12-3 or TRBV12-4 to TRBJ1-1; 7 nucleotides line up with TRBD1. With 5 bases clipped from V and 5 bases from J, the junction kept 2 bases outside the gene matches. The CDR3 sequence is 12 residues long. This CDR3 reads CASSAGGTEAFF. DNA for the CDR3: TGTGCCAGCAGTGCAGGGGGAACTGAAGCTTTCTTT.

In its sample, this clonotype was seen a few times. The V gene is TRBV4-1, the J gene TRBJ2-7, with 10 bases matching TRBD1. Losses at the gene ends were 6 bases for V and 1 base for J; bases not matched to a gene: 0. From germline, CDR1 is MGHRA and CDR2 YSYEKL. This CDR3 is built from 13 residues. The chain's CDR3 is CASRGQGSYEQYF. The CDR3 bases are TGCGCCAGCAGGGGACAGGGGTCCTACGAGCAGTACTTC.

The genes are TRBV7-3 and TRBJ1-5, with D hard to call. V was clipped by 3 bases and J by 6 bases, with 15 bases between them. This CDR3 has 15 amino acids. The germline V gene has CDR1 SGHTA and CDR2 FQGTGA. CDR3 nucleotides: TGTGCCAGCAGCTTGGGCCCCGAAGAGGGTCAGCCCCAGCATTTT. This codes for CASSLGPEEGQPQHF.

V usage is TRBV4-1 and J usage is TRBJ2-5; 9 nucleotides agree with TRBD2. Trimming cost V 2 bases and J 1 base; bases outside gene matches: 2. The CDR3 length is 15 residues. CDR1 and CDR2 (germline): MGHRA, YSYEKL. Here the CDR3 DNA reads TGCGCCAGCAGCCAACTAGCGGGACCCCAAGAGACCCAGTACTTC. This gives the protein CASSQLAGPQETQYF.

V usage is TRBV4-1 and J usage is TRBJ2-1; D remains unclear. V dropped 4 bases and J dropped 4 bases, with 8 bases sitting between them. Germline CDR1 and CDR2: MGHRA and YSYEKL. CDR3 length equals 13 residues. The CDR3: CASSRGLYNEQFF. Here the CDR3 DNA reads TGCGCCAGCAGCCGCGGCCTATACAATGAGCAGTTCTTC.

This clonotype was seen only a few times. The V gene is TRBV4-3, the J gene TRBJ1-2, with 8 nucleotides matching TRBD1. The germline V gene encodes CDR1 LGHNA and CDR2 YSLEER. This CDR3 spans 15 amino acids. The ends lost 1 base at V and 4 bases at J; junction bases unmatched: 5. In DNA, the CDR3 is TGCGCCAGCAGCCAAGTTACAGGGGGACCCTATGGCTACACCTTC. It yields the protein CASSQVTGGPYGYTF.

Here the CDR3 reads CASSSHDGAGFYNEQFF. The CDR3 bases are TGTGCCAGCAGTTCCCACGATGGAGCGGGGTTCTACAATGAGCAGTTCTTC. The chain recombines TRBV12-3 or TRBV12-4 with TRBJ2-1; 7 bases match TRBD2. With 4 bases clipped from V and 3 bases from J, the junction kept 12 bases outside the gene matches. This CDR3 has 17 residues.

The chain combines TRBV7-6 with TRBJ2-1; 9 bases fit TRBD2. With V trimmed by 2 bases and J by 7 bases, 18 bases remained unmatched. CDR3 length: 19 residues. The V gene's germline CDR1 is SGHVS and CDR2 FNYEAQ. CDR3 DNA: TGTGCCAGCAGCTTATACCGCCGGTTATTAGCGGGGGAGGTTAATGAGCAGTTCTTC. Translated: CASSLYRRLLAGEVNEQFF.

The chain recombines TRBV28 with TRBJ2-7; 8 positions agree with TRBD2. This CDR3 spans 15 amino acids. After removal of 6 bases from V and 4 bases from J, the junction contained 11 bases not matched to a gene. Germline values: CDR1 MDHEN, CDR2 SYDVKM. This CDR3 reads CASSPSGGAEYEQYV. Here the CDR3 DNA reads TGTGCCAGCAGCCCATCCGGGGGGGCCGAGTACGAGCAGTACGTC.

In its sample, this clonotype was seen a few times. The chain couples TRBV5-1 to TRBJ1-4; possible D gene TRBD1, 5 bases. The germline CDR1 and CDR2 sequences are SGHRS and YFSETQ. The CDR3 length is 15 residues. V shed 3 bases and J shed 8 bases, with 17 bases lying between them. The DNA for the CDR3 is TGCGCCAGCAGCTCCAACTGGGGGGTATGGGAAAAACTGTTTTTT. This translates into CASSSNWGVWEKLFF.

The rearrangement links TRBV28 to TRBJ2-3; D remains ambiguous. CDR3 length: 15 amino acids. Trimming cost V 6 bases and J 2 bases, with 15 bases left between them. Germline V gene data show CDR1 as MDHEN and CDR2 as SYDVKM. CDR3 sequence: CASSRSTGATDTQYF. The CDR3 bases are TGTGCCAGCAGCCGAAGTACGGGCGCCACAGATACGCAGTATTTT.

The CDR3 nucleotides are TGTGCCAGCAGCCCCGGGTCTGGCTACACCTTC. It specifies CASSPGSGYTF. The genes are TRBV3-1 and TRBJ1-2; D unresolved. Germline CDR1 reads LGHDT; CDR2 reads YNNKEL (reference sequence). This CDR3 is built from 11 residues. V lost 4 bases and J 7 bases, leaving 7 bases between the germline ends.

This clonotype was counted between two and nine times. V is TRBV4-1 and J is TRBJ1-1; tentatively, D is TRBD1 (6 bases). CDR3 length: 13 residues. Trimming removed 6 bases from V and 1 base from J, with 9 bases in between. Germline V lookup: CDR1 MGHRA, CDR2 YSYEKL. The CDR3: CASRQTGNTEAFF. The CDR3 coding sequence is TGCGCCAGCAGGCAGACAGGGAACACTGAAGCTTTCTTT.

In its sample, this clonotype was seen a few times. The chain links TRBV27 to TRBJ2-2; D may be TRBD1 (6 bases). V gave up 1 base and J gave up 0 bases, with 12 bases separating them. This CDR3 comprises 17 residues. From germline, CDR1 is MNHEY and CDR2 SMNVEV (reference sequence). CDR3 region: CASSLYSTGTNTGELFF. For the CDR3, the DNA is TGTGCCAGCAGTTTATATTCTACAGGGACGAACACCGGGGAGCTGTTTTTT.

Concerning this clonotype itself: This clone may be a read error of a much larger clone one base away. This chain connects TRBV20-1 to TRBJ2-5; D is unresolved. The V gene lost 1 base and the J gene lost 7 bases, with 16 bases spanning the gap. Germline loops: CDR1 DFQATT, CDR2 SNEGSKA (reference sequence). The CDR3 contains 14 residues. CDR3 sequence: CSARVPVPKRTQYF. The CDR3 DNA reads as TGCAGTGCTAGAGTGCCAGTACCCAAGAGGACCCAGTACTTC.

This chain uses TRBV5-4 with TRBJ1-1; D is possibly TRBD1 (5 bases). V shed 0 bases and J shed 5 bases, with 11 bases lying between them. This CDR3 has 14 residues. The germline CDR1 and CDR2 sequences are SGHNT and YYREEE (reference sequence). The CDR3 DNA reads as TGTGCCAGCAGCTTGGACCGGGGGATGACTGAAGCTTTCTTT. Amino acids: CASSLDRGMTEAFF.

The chain recombines TRBV7-9 with TRBJ2-3, with a weak D call TRBD2 (5 bases). The CDR3 has 15 amino acids. V was trimmed by 2 bases and J by 2 bases, leaving 11 bases between them. Germline V gene data show CDR1 as SEHNR and CDR2 as FQNEAQ (reference sequence). In DNA form, the CDR3 reads TGTGCCAGCAGCTTACCTTCGGAGGACACAGATACGCAGTATTTT. It encodes CASSLPSEDTDTQYF.

The chain links TRBV7-6 to TRBJ2-1, with TRBD2 matching 8 bases. This CDR3 has 15 residues. Looked up from germline, CDR1 is SGHVS and CDR2 is FNYEAQ. The V segment lost 8 bases and the J segment 2 bases; nucleotides outside the gene matches: 8. CDR3 nucleotide sequence: TGTGCCAGCGCGAATCACGGGGGGGCCTACAATGAGCAGTTCTTC. This gives the protein CASANHGGAYNEQFF.

J is TRBJ1-1 and V is TRBV6-2 or TRBV6-3; tentative D call: TRBD1 (5 bases). Germline V gene lookup returns CDR1 MNHEY and CDR2 SVGEGT. This CDR3 is built from 13 residues. V gave up 4 bases and J gave up 11 bases, with 17 bases separating them. The CDR3 spells CASSLSGTQHAFF. In DNA form, the CDR3 reads TGTGCCAGCAGTTTATCCGGGACTCAGCACGCTTTCTTT.

This clonotype was detected a few times. This rearrangement joins TRBV7-3 to TRBJ1-5; 11 bases fit TRBD1. CDR1 and CDR2 (germline): SGHTA, FQGTGA. Germline trimming cut 4 bases from V and 6 bases from J; bases unmatched to any gene: 17. The CDR3 has 19 amino acids. CDR3 sequence: CASSSLKLGTGGLGQPQHF. The CDR3 coding sequence is TGTGCCAGCAGCTCTTTAAAGCTCGGGACAGGGGGTTTAGGTCAGCCCCAGCATTTT.

Sample share makes this clonotype medium-sized. This chain connects TRBV27 to TRBJ2-4; D is unclear. Trimming left V 2 bases short and J 6 bases short, with 8 bases between. The CDR3 is made up of 13 amino acids. Germline lookup yields CDR1 MNHEY and CDR2 SMNVEV (reference sequence). CDR3 region: CASSLPGGNIQYF. Written as DNA, the CDR3 is TGTGCCAGCAGTTTACCAGGCGGAAACATTCAGTACTTC.

This chain connects TRBV29-1 to TRBJ2-1; D possibly uses TRBD1 or TRBD2 (5 bases each). The CDR3 has 15 residues. Germline-derived CDR1 and CDR2 are SQVTM and ANQGSEA. The ends were cut back, 3 bases at V and 0 bases at J, with 12 bases in the middle. DNA of the CDR3: TGCAGCGTTGATCGGGACCCGGGCTCCTACAATGAGCAGTTCTTC. The encoded protein is CSVDRDPGSYNEQFF.

V is TRBV7-9 and J is TRBJ1-2; possibly TRBD1 for D (6 bases). The CDR3 sequence is 16 residues long. Trimming shortened V by 2 bases and J by 0 bases, and 13 bases separated the two germline ends. Germline assignment: CDR1 SEHNR and CDR2 FQNEAQ (reference sequence). The chain's CDR3 is CASSLFRTDANYGYTF. The DNA for the CDR3 is TGTGCCAGCAGCTTATTCCGGACAGATGCTAACTATGGCTACACCTTC.

This clonotype was seen a handful of times. J is TRBJ2-5 and V is TRBV6-2 or TRBV6-3; D unresolved. Germline V CDR1 and CDR2: MNHEY, SVGEGT. V was clipped by 8 bases and J by 5 bases, with 15 bases between them. CDR3 length: 13 residues. The CDR3 reads CASRSVNRETQYF. In DNA, the CDR3 is TGTGCCAGCCGGTCAGTCAATCGGGAGACCCAGTACTTC.

In this sample, this clonotype turned up a few times. The chain carries TRBV4-3 and TRBJ2-3, with a tentative D call TRBD2 (5 bases). CDR3 length: 13 amino acids. Germline V gives CDR1 LGHNA, CDR2 YSLEER. V dropped 4 bases and J dropped 8 bases, with 13 bases sitting between them. The CDR3 coding sequence is TGCGCCAGCAGCCTTAGCCGGGGTAGTACGCAGTATTTT. Residues: CASSLSRGSTQYF.

This clonotype was seen more than once but under ten times. The chain uses TRBV12-3 or TRBV12-4 and TRBJ2-3; D is ambiguous. CDR3 length: 14 amino acids. V was cut by 2 bases and J by 5 bases, with 11 bases left in between. The CDR3 coding sequence is TGTGCCAGCAGTTTAAAAAGGGCAGTAGATACGCAGTATTTT. Amino acid sequence: CASSLKRAVDTQYF.